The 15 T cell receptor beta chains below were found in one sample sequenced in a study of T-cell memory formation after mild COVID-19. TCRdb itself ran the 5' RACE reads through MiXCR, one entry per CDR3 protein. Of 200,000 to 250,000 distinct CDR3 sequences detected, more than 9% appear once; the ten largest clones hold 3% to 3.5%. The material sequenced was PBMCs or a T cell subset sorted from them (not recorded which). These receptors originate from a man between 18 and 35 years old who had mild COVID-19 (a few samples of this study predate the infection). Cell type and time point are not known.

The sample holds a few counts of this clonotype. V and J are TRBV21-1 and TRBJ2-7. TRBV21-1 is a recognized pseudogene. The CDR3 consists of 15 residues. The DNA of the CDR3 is TGTGCCAGCAGCCACAGGGTTTGCGGTCCCTACGAGCAGTACTTC. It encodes CASSHRVCGPYEQYF.

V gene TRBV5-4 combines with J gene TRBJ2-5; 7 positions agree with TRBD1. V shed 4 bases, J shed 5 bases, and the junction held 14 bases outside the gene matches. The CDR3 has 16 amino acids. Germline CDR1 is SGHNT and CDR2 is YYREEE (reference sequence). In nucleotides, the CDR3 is TGTGCCAGCAGCACGACCGGGACAGTACAGGGGGAGACCCAGTACTTC. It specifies CASSTTGTVQGETQYF.

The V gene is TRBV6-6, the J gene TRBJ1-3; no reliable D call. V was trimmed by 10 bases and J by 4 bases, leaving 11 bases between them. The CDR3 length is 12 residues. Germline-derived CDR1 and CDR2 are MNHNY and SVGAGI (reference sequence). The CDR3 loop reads CATSIGGNTIYF. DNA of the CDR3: TGTGCCACGTCCATCGGGGGAAACACCATATATTTT.

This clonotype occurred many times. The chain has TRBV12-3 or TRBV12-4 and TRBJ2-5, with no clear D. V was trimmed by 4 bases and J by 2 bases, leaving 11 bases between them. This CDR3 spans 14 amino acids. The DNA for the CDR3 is TGTGCCAGCAGTTCCTTGAACAGACAAGAGACCCAGTACTTC. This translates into CASSSLNRQETQYF.

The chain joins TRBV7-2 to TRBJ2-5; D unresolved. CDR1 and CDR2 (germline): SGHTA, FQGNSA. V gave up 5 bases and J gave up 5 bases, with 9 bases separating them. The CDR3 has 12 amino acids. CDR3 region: CASSPLKETQYF. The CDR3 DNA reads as TGTGCCAGCAGCCCATTAAAGGAGACCCAGTACTTC.

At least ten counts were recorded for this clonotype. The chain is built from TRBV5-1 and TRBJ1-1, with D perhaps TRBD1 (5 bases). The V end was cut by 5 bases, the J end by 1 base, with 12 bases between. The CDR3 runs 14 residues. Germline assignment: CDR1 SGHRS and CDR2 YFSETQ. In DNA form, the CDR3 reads TGCGCCAGCAGGTGGGGGGAACGGAACACTGAAGCTTTCTTT. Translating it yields CASRWGERNTEAFF. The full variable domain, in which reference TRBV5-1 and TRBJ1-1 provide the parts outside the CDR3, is KAGVTQTPRYLIKTRGQQVTLSCSPISGHRSVSWYQQTPGQGLQFLFEYFSETQRNKGNFPGRFSGRQFSNSRSEMNVSTLELGDSALYLCASRWGERNTEAFFGQGTRLTVV.

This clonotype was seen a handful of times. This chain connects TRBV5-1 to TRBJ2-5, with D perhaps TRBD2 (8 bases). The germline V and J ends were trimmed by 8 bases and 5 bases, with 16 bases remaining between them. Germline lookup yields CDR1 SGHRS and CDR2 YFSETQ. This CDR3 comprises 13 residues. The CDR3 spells CASRQGLEETQYF. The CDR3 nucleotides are TGCGCCAGTCGACAGGGACTAGAGGAGACCCAGTACTTC. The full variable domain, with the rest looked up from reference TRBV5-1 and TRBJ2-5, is KAGVTQTPRYLIKTRGQQVTLSCSPISGHRSVSWYQQTPGQGLQFLFEYFSETQRNKGNFPGRFSGRQFSNSRSEMNVSTLELGDSALYLCASRQGLEETQYFGPGTRLLVL.

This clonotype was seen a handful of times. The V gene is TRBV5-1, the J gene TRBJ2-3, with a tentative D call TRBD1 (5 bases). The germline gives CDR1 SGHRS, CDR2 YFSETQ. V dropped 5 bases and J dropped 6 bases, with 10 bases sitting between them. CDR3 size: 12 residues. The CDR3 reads CASRTVTDTQYF. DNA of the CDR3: TGCGCCAGCAGGACAGTCACGGATACGCAGTATTTT. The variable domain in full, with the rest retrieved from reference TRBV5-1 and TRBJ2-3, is KAGVTQTPRYLIKTRGQQVTLSCSPISGHRSVSWYQQTPGQGLQFLFEYFSETQRNKGNFPGRFSGRQFSNSRSEMNVSTLELGDSALYLCASRTVTDTQYFGPGTRLTVL.

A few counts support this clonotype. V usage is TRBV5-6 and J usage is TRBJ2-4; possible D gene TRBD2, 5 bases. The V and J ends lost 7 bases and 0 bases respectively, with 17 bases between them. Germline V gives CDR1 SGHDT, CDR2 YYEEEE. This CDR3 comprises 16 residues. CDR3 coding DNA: TGTGCCAGCTGGACTGACGGATTCTTAGCCAAAAACATTCAGTACTTC. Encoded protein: CASWTDGFLAKNIQYF. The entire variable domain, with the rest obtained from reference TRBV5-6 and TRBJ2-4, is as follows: DAGVTQSPTHLIKTRGQQVTLRCSPKSGHDTVSWYQQALGQGPQFIFQYYEEEERQRGNFPDRFSGHQFPNYSSELNVNALLLGDSALYLCASWTDGFLAKNIQYFGAGTRLSVL.

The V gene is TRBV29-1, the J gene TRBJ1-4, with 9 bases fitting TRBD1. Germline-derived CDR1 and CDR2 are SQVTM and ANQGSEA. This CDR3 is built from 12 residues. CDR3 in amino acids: CSAGQGNEKLFF. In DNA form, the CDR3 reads TGCAGTGCTGGACAGGGGAATGAAAAACTGTTTTTT.

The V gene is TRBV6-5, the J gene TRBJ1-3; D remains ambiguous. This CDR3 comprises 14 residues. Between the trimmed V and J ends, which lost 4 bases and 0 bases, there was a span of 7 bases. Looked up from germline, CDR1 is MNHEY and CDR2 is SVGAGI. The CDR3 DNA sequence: TGTGCCAGCAGTTCTAGCTACTCTGGAAACACCATATATTTT. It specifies CASSSSYSGNTIYF.

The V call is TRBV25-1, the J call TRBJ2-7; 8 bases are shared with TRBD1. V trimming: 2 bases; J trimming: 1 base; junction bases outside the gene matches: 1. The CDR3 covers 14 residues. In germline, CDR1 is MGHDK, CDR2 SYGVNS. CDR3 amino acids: CASSEGQGSYEQYF. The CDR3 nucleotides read TGTGCCAGCAGTGAAGGACAGGGTTCCTACGAGCAGTACTTC.

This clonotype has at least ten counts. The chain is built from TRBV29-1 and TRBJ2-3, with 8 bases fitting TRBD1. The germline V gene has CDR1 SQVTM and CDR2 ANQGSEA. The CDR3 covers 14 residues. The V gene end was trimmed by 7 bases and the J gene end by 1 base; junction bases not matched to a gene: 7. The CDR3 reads CSAPRGQGTDTQYF. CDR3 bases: TGCAGCGCCCCCCGGGGACAGGGCACAGATACGCAGTATTTT.

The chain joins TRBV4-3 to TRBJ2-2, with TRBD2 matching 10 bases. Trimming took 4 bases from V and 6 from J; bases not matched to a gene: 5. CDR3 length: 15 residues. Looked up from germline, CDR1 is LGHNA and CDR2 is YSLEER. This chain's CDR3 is CASSRTSGVSGELFF. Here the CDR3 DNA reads TGCGCCAGCAGCCGAACTAGCGGGGTATCCGGGGAGCTGTTTTTT.

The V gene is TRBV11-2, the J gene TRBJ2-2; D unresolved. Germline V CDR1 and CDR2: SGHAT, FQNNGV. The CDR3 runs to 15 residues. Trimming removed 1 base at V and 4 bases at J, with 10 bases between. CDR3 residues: CASSLVAFGTGELFF. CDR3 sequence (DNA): TGTGCCAGCAGCTTAGTCGCTTTTGGCACCGGGGAGCTGTTTTTT.